The clone carrying this TCR beta chain was detected only a few times. This record belongs to a study of T cells in Graves' hyperthyroidism and ophthalmopathy. From germline, CDR1 is DFQATT and CDR2 SNEGSKA (reference sequence). CDR3 length: 18 amino acids. V lost 0 bases and J lost 0; bases outside the gene matches: 8. RNA transcripts were the template for amplifying TCR beta CDR3 regions. HTBI primers were employed in a first-round RT-PCR of the TCR CDR3. TCRdb called the multiplex PCR reads again in MiXCR, with one record for every CDR3 protein. Found here are approximately 600,000 distinct CDR3 sequences, 11% to 15% of them singletons; the top ten hold more than 6%. The study left out patients who had uncontrolled infection, other autoimmune disease, pregnancy or lactation.

The genes are TRBV20-1 and TRBJ2-6; 7 nucleotides match TRBD2. This TCR was sampled from a woman aged 18 to 35 with Graves' ophthalmopathy. Sample: blood. The CDR3 bases are TGCAGTGCTAGAGATCGGCGGCGGGGGAGCTCTGGGGCCAACGTCCTGACTTTC. Protein sequence: CSARDRRRGSSGANVLTF.